This TCR beta chain originates from a study of cytomegalovirus exposure and HLA in healthy donors. General observations from the study: Later on, an analysis found that several of the most significant clusters appeared to be linked to common viral pathogens, which included parvovirus B19.

Germline V gene data show CDR1 as LNHDA and CDR2 as SQIVND (reference sequence). The CDR3 consists of 13 residues. V trimming: 8 bases; J trimming: 1 base; junction bases outside the gene matches: 3. In the case of this clone: Its specificity is not known.

PCR primers comprised 60 Vbeta and 13 Jbeta primers. Original processing notes: There were about 86 million unique TCR beta chains by a later count, and 10 million to 12 million of them were shared. Only in-frame clones appear in the TCRdb table, and some are missing; sequencing was by immunoSEQ multiplex PCR. V and J calls and clone size are those listed in that table; D and trimming were worked out from the DNA. The repertoire has tens of thousands of clones, around three quarters of them found once; the top ten carry 0.8% to 1.1%. The sequence came from a male donor in good health and CMV-seronegative. Sequenced sample: PBMCs. V usage is TRBV19 and J usage is TRBJ1-1; 8 bases match TRBD1. CDR3 nucleotides: TGTGCCAGTCGGGGACAGGCGAACACTGAAGCTTTCTTT. Protein: CASRGQANTEAFF.